The 15 T cell receptor beta chains below were found in one sample sequenced in a study of cytomegalovirus exposure and HLA in healthy donors. Profiling relied on immunoSEQ multiplex PCR, and the TCRdb table lists in-frame clones only, not all of them. The data contain 200,000 to 250,000 clones, 70% to 90% of them singletons. Input material: PBMCs. The receptors stem from a woman between 18 and 29 years old in good health and CMV-seronegative.

The chain is built from TRBV28 and TRBJ2-7; D unresolved. V lost 2 bases, J lost 4 bases, and 12 bases lay in between. The CDR3 contains 14 residues. CDR1 MDHEN and CDR2 SYDVKM come from the germline V gene. CDR3 region: CASSLIGWAYEQYF. The CDR3 DNA is TGTGCCAGCAGTTTAATAGGGTGGGCGTACGAGCAGTACTTC.

CDR3 sequence reads: CASSLVMDRYEQYF. As DNA, the CDR3 is TGTGCCAGCAGCTTAGTTATGGACCGCTACGAGCAGTACTTC. V is TRBV7-9 and J is TRBJ2-7; D is ambiguous. CDR3 length: 14 amino acids. The V end lost 1 base, the J end lost 3 bases, and 10 bases lay between the germline ends. Looked up from germline, CDR1 is SEHNR and CDR2 is FQNEAQ (reference sequence).

This chain uses TRBV5-1 with TRBJ2-1; TRBD2 is a possible D gene (5 bases). Germline CDR1 and CDR2: SGHRS and YFSETQ. Trimming pared 0 bases from V and 10 bases from J, leaving 11 bases between. The CDR3 totals 13 residues. The CDR3 is CASSLETGSEQFF. CDR3 sequence (DNA): TGCGCCAGCAGCTTGGAAACGGGGTCGGAGCAGTTCTTC.

This clone was detected only a few times. This chain connects TRBV10-1 to TRBJ1-1; no clear D. V lost 3 bases, J lost 4 bases, and 6 bases lay in between. Germline CDR1 reads WNHNN; CDR2 reads SYGVQD (reference sequence). The CDR3 extends over 12 amino acids. The chain's CDR3 is CASSDVGTEAFF. In nucleotides, the CDR3 is TGCGCCAGCAGTGATGTTGGCACTGAAGCTTTCTTT.

The chain is built from TRBV9 and TRBJ1-4; 9 nucleotides line up with TRBD1. Germline CDR1 and CDR2: SGDLS and YYNGEE. J was trimmed by 4 bases and V by 4 bases; bases with no gene match: 11. The CDR3 is 17 amino acids. CDR3 sequence reads: CASSPQGANRGNEKLFF. CDR3 coding DNA: TGTGCCAGCAGCCCACAGGGGGCCAATCGTGGTAATGAAAAACTGTTTTTT.

The chain's CDR3 is CAGGRGSYEQYF. DNA for the CDR3: TGTGCCGGGGGGAGGGGCTCCTACGAGCAGTACTTC. V usage is TRBV28 and J usage is TRBJ2-7, with 7 bases identical to TRBD2. The germline gives CDR1 MDHEN, CDR2 SYDVKM. CDR3 size: 12 residues. V shed 11 bases and J 0 bases; nucleotides not matched to a gene: 4.

This clone has a single count. The J gene is TRBJ2-5, the V gene TRBV27; either TRBD1 or TRBD2 may fit D (6 bases each). Germline V gene lookup returns CDR1 MNHEY and CDR2 SMNVEV (reference sequence). This CDR3 region has 13 residues. The V gene lost 5 bases and the J gene lost 5 bases, with 12 bases spanning the gap. CDR3 sequence (DNA): TGTGCCAGCAGTGCCGGGGGCGGTGAGACCCAGTACTTC. It codes for CASSAGGGETQYF.

This clone is a singleton in its sample. This chain joins TRBV18 and TRBJ1-1; D is possibly TRBD1 (6 bases). Per germline, CDR1 KGHSH and CDR2 LQKENI. The CDR3 is 13 amino acids. Trimming stripped 3 bases from V and 6 bases from J, with 11 bases between. The CDR3 DNA follows: TGTGCCAGCTCACCTGCCGCAGGGGCTGAAGCTTTCTTT. This encodes CASSPAAGAEAFF.

This clone occurred once. This chain joins TRBV6-5 and TRBJ1-2; TRBD1 is a possible D gene (5 bases). Germline CDR1 MNHEY, CDR2 SVGAGI. CDR3 length: 14 amino acids. V lost 5 bases and J lost 0, with 10 bases in between. The CDR3 region is CASSQGGSNYGYTF. The DNA of the CDR3 is TGTGCCAGCAGTCAGGGAGGCTCTAACTATGGCTACACCTTC.

The V and J genes are TRBV30 and TRBJ2-7, with D possibly being TRBD1 (6 bases). The V gene's germline CDR1 is GTSNPN and CDR2 SVGIG (reference sequence). Trimming shortened V by 2 bases and J by 5 bases, and 10 bases separated the two germline ends. The CDR3 covers 12 residues. The CDR3 loop reads CAWSTGYDEQYF. In DNA, the CDR3 is TGTGCCTGGAGTACAGGGTACGACGAGCAGTACTTC. Full variable domain (rest looked up from reference TRBV30 and TRBJ2-7): SQTIHQWPATLVQPVGSPLSLECTVEGTSNPNLYWYRQAAGRGLQLLFYSVGIGQISSEVPQNLSASRPQDRQFILSSKKLLLSDSGFYLCAWSTGYDEQYFGPGTRLTVT.

This clone has a single count. The CDR3 DNA sequence: TGTGCCAGCAGCTTGGGAAACGACAGGGCTGCTTTCTTT. Translation gives CASSLGNDRAAFF. The chain is built from TRBV13 and TRBJ1-1; 7 bases line up with TRBD1. The CDR3 length is 13 residues. Germline values: CDR1 PRHDT, CDR2 FYEKMQ (reference sequence). The V segment lost 3 bases and the J segment 11 bases; nucleotides outside the gene matches: 9.

The chain links TRBV5-1 to TRBJ1-2, with D possibly being TRBD1 (5 bases). The CDR3 runs 13 residues. Germline CDR1 reads SGHRS; CDR2 reads YFSETQ. V was pared by 4 bases and J by 4 bases, with 11 bases between. In DNA form, the CDR3 reads TGCGCCAGCAGCGGCTCAAGGGGCTATGGCTACACCTTC. It is translated as CASSGSRGYGYTF.

This clone has just one count. The J gene is TRBJ2-7, the V gene TRBV5-4; tentative D call: TRBD2 (6 bases). The CDR3 spans 16 residues. From germline, CDR1 is SGHNT and CDR2 YYREEE (reference sequence). V was clipped by 2 bases and J by 3 bases, with 18 bases between them. CDR3 bases: TGTGCCAGCAGCTTCCGGGTTTCAGCGGACTACTACGAGCAGTACTTC. It is translated as CASSFRVSADYYEQYF.

This clone came up once. The V and J genes are TRBV2 and TRBJ2-1; D is tentatively TRBD1 or TRBD2 (6 bases each). The V gene's germline CDR1 is SNHLY and CDR2 FYNNEI. The CDR3 sequence is 16 residues long. Deletions cut 7 bases from V and 2 bases from J, with 18 bases between. The CDR3 protein is CASISEAGGPYNEQFF. The CDR3 nucleotides read TGTGCCAGCATTTCAGAGGCCGGGGGCCCCTACAATGAGCAGTTCTTC.

This clone appeared a single time. The V call is TRBV4-2, the J call TRBJ2-3; 7 bases are a match to TRBD2. The germline gives CDR1 LGHNA, CDR2 YNFKEQ. CDR3 length: 14 amino acids. J gave up 0 bases and V 4 bases, and 1 base lay outside the gene matches. This CDR3 reads CASSPGGSTDTQYF. Written as DNA, the CDR3 is TGTGCCAGCAGCCCGGGGGGAAGCACAGATACGCAGTATTTT.